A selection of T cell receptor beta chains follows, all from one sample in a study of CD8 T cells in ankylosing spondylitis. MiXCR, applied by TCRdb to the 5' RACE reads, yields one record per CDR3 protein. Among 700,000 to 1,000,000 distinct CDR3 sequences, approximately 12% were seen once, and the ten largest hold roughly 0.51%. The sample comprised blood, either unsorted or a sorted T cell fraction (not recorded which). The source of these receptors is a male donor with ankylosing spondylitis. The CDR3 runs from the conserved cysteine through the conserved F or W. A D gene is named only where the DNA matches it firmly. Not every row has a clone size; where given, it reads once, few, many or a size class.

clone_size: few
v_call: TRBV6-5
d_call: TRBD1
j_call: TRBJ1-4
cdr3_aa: CASSYFRGRDEKLFF
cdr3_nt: TGTGCCAGCAGTTACTTCAGGGGGCGCGATGAAAAACTGTTTTTT

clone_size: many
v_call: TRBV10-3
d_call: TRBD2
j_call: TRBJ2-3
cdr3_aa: CAIRGLAGSDTQYF
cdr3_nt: TGTGCCATCAGGGGACTAGCGGGATCGGATACGCAGTATTTT

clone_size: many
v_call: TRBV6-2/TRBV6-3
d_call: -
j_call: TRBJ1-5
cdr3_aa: CASSWVRATNQPQHF
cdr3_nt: TGTGCCAGCAGTTGGGTAAGGGCCACCAATCAGCCCCAGCATTTT

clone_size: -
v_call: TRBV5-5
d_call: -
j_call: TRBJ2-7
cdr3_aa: CASSGDRVREDEQYF
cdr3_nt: TGTGCCAGCAGCGGGGACCGGGTACGTGAGGACGAGCAGTACTTC

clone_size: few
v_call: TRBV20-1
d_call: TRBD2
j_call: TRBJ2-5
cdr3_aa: CSAPPGLGWETQYF
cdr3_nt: TGCAGTGCCCCTCCGGGACTAGGGTGGGAGACCCAGTACTTC

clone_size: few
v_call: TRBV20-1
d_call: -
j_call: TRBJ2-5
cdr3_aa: CSASTVRVETQYF
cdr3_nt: TGCAGTGCTAGTACTGTAAGAGTGGAGACCCAGTACTTC

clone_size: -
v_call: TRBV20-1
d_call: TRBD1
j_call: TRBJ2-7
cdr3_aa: CSARRDSKIEQYF
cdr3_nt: TGCAGTGCTAGGAGGGACAGCAAGATTGAGCAGTACTTC

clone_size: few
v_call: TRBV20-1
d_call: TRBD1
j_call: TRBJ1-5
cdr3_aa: CSVAGGHQPQHF
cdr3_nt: TGCAGTGTGGCAGGGGGTCATCAGCCCCAGCATTTT

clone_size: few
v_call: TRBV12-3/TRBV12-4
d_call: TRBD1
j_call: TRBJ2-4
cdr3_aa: CASSGQGYENIQYF
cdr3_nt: TGTGCCAGCAGCGGACAGGGGTATGAAAACATTCAGTACTTC

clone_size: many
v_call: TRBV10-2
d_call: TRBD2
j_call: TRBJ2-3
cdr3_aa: CATRLAGPTDTQYF
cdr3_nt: TGCGCCACCCGACTAGCGGGTCCCACAGATACGCAGTATTTT

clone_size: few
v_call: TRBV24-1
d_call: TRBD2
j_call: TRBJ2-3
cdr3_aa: CATSGIGRGDTDTQYF
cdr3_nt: TGTGCCACCAGTGGGATCGGGAGGGGAGACACAGATACGCAGTATTTT

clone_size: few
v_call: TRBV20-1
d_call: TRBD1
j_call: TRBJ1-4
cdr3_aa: CSKRGQGNEKLFF
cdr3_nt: TGCAGTAAAAGGGGACAGGGGAATGAAAAACTGTTTTTT

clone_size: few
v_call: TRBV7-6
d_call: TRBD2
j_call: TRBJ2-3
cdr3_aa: CASRKLAAGEWDTQYF
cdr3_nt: TGTGCCAGCCGTAAGCTGGCAGCGGGAGAATGGGATACGCAGTATTTT

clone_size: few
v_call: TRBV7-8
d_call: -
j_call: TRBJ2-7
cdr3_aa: CASSRTRAYEQYF
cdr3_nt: TGTGCCAGCAGCCGGACGAGGGCCTACGAGCAGTACTTC

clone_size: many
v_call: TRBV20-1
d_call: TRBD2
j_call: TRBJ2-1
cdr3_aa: CSASRLAGGDEQFF
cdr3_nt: TGCAGTGCTAGCCGGCTAGCGGGAGGCGATGAGCAGTTCTTC

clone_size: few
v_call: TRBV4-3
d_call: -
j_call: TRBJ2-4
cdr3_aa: CASSQVRWGSPGAKNIQYF
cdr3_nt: TGCGCCAGCAGCCAAGTGAGGTGGGGTTCCCCCGGAGCCAAAAACATTCAGTACTTC

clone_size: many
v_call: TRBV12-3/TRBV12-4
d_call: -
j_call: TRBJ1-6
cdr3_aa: CASRGSYNSPLHF
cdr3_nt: TGTGCCAGCAGGGGATCCTATAATTCACCCCTCCACTTT

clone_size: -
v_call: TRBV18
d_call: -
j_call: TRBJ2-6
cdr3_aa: CASSPLGPGANVLTF
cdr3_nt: TGTGCCAGCTCACCACTGGGGCCAGGGGCCAACGTCCTGACTTTC

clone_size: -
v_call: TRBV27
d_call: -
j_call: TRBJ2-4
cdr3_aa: CASMLGGIQYF
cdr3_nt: TGTGCCAGCATGTTGGGTGGCATTCAGTACTTC

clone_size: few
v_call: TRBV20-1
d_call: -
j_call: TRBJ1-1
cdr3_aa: CSARDHRDTEAFF
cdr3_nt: TGCAGTGCTAGAGATCACAGGGACACTGAAGCTTTCTTT

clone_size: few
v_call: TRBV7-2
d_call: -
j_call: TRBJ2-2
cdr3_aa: CASSGGQGGTGELFF
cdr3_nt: TGTGCCAGCAGCGGAGGGCAGGGCGGGACCGGGGAGCTGTTTTTT

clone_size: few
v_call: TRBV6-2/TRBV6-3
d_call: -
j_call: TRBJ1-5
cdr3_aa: CASSYFGNGPQHF
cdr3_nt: -

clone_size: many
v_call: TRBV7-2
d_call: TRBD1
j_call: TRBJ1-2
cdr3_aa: CASIVQGVEYGYTF
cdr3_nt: TGTGCCAGCATCGTGCAGGGGGTAGAGTATGGCTACACCTTC

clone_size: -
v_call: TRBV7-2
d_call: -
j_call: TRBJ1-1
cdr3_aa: CASSLQPGNTEAFF
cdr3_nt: TGTGCCAGCAGCCTTCAACCGGGGAACACTGAAGCTTTCTTT

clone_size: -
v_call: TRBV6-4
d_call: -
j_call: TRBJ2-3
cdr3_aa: CASSDSVDTQYF
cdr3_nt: TGTGCCAGCAGTGACTCGGTGGATACGCAGTATTTT

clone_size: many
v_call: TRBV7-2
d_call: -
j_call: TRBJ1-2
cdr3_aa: CASSLTFIVGDGYTF
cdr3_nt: TGTGCCAGCAGCTTAACCTTCATCGTGGGGGATGGCTACACCTTC

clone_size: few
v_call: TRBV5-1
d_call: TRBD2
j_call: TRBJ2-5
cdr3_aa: CASSLGSGRYQETQYF
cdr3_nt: TGCGCCAGCAGCTTAGGTAGCGGGAGGTACCAAGAGACCCAGTACTTC

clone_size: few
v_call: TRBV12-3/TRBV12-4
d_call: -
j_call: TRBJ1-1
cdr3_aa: CARGAREDTEAFF
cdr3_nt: TGTGCCAGAGGGGCCAGGGAGGACACTGAAGCTTTCTTT

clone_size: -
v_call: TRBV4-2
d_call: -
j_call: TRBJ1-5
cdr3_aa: CASSQVKDGGNQPQHF
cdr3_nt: TGTGCCAGCAGCCAAGTTAAGGACGGCGGCAATCAGCCCCAGCATTTT

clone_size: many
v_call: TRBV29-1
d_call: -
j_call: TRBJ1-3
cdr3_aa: CSVTIGNTIYF
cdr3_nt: TGCAGCGTCACCATTGGAAACACCATATATTTT

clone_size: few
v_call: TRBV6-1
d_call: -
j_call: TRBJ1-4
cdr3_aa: CASKITRADNEKLFF
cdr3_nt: TGTGCCAGCAAAATTACCAGGGCAGATAATGAAAAACTGTTTTTT

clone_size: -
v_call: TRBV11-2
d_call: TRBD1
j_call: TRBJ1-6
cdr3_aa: CASSLDWAGGGYNSPLHF
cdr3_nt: TGTGCCAGCAGCTTAGATTGGGCAGGGGGAGGGTATAATTCACCCCTCCACTTT

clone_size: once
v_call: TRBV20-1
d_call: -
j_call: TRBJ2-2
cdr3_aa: CSAKNHGAHTGELFF
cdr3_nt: TGCAGTGCGAAAAACCACGGGGCCCACACCGGGGAGCTGTTTTTT

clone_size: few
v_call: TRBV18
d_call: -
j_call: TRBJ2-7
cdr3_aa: CASSPFGLLSSYEQYF
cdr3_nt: TGTGCCAGCTCACCCTTTGGACTCCTGAGCTCCTACGAGCAGTACTTC

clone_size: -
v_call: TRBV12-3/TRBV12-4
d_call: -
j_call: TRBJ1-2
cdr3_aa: CASSRTPTYGYTF
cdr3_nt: TGTGCCAGCAGTAGGACACCTACCTATGGCTACACCTTC

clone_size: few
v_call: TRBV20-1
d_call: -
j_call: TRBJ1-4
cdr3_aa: CSARDGGNEKLFF
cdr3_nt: TGCAGTGCTAGAGATGGGGGAAATGAAAAACTGTTTTTT

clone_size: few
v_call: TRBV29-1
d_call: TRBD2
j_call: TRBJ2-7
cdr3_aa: CSVASGHDGSYEQYF
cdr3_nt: TGCAGCGTTGCTAGCGGGCACGACGGATCCTACGAGCAGTACTTC

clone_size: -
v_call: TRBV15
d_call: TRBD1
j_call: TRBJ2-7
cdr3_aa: CATSPMPRGRFGEQYF
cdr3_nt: TGTGCCACCAGCCCTATGCCCAGGGGGCGATTTGGCGAGCAGTACTTC

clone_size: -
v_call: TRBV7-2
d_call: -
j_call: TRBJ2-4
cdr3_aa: CASSLALAKNIQYF
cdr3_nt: TGTGCCAGCAGCTTAGCCCTAGCCAAAAACATTCAGTACTTC

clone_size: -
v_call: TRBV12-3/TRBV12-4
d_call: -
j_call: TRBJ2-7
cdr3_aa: CASSLLVRSYEQYF
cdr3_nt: TGTGCCAGCAGTTTACTCGTTCGTTCCTACGAGCAGTACTTC